The entry below gives a single T cell receptor beta chain sequence along with its context. The antigen is not known. TCR beta libraries were prepared from cDNA with unique molecular identifiers. TCRdb used MiXCR to reprocess the PCR reads, holding one entry per CDR3 protein. The table includes 600,000 to 700,000 distinct CDR3 sequences, more than 50% detected once. The data originate from a study of post-analysis software for immune sequencing data. Study information: Disease trajectories encompassed relapsing-remitting, secondary progressive and progressive-relapsing multiple sclerosis.

Study-wide points: In patients, TRBV5-6, TRBV5-1 and TRBV20-1 belonged to roughly five TRBV segments found more frequently than in controls. Same-batch preparations were strongly co-clustered by F measure. Significantly lower normalized Chao1 diversity was found in patients with multiple sclerosis relative to controls.

Trimming took 3 bases from V and 1 from J; bases not matched to a gene: 8. This CDR3 is built from 16 residues. CDR1 and CDR2 (germline): MNHEY, SVGAGI. The TCR was taken from a girl aged 2-10 years with multiple sclerosis. The chain employs TRBV6-5 and TRBJ1-2; TRBD1 matches at 7 bases. The sample consisted of blood. Written as DNA, the CDR3 is TGTGCCAGCAGTTATACAACGGGACAGTTTAACTATGGCTACACCTTC. This gives the protein CASSYTTGQFNYGYTF.